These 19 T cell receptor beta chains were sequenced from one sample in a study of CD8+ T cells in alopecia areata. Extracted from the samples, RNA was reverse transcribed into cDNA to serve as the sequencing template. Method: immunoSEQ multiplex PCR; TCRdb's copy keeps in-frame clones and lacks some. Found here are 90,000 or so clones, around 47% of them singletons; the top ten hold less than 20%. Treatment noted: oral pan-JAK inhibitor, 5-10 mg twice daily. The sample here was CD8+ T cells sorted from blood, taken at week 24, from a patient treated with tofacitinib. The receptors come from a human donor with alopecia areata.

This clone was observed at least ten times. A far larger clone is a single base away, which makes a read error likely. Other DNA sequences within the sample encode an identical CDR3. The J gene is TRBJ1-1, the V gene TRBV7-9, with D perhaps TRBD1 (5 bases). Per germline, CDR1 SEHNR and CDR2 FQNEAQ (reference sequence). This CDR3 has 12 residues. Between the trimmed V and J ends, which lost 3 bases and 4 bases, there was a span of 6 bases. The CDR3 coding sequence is TGTGCCAGCAGCTTCGGGACCACTGAAGCTTTCTTT. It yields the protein CASSFGTTEAFF.

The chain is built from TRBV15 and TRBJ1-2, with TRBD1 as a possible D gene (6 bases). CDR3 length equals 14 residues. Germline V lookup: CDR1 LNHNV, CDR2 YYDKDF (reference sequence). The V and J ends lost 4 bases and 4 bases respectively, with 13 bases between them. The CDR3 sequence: CATSTSQGTYGYTF. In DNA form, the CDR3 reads TGTGCCACCAGCACTTCGCAGGGGACCTATGGCTACACCTTC.

The DNA of the CDR3 is TGTGCCAGCAGCGGCGATACAGGGGCGAACACTGAAGCTTTCTTT. As protein: CASSGDTGANTEAFF. V gene TRBV9 combines with J gene TRBJ1-1, with 7 bases that match TRBD1. This CDR3 is 15 amino acids long. Per the germline V gene, CDR1 is SGDLS and CDR2 is YYNGEE. With V trimmed by 3 bases and J by 1 base, 6 bases remained unmatched.

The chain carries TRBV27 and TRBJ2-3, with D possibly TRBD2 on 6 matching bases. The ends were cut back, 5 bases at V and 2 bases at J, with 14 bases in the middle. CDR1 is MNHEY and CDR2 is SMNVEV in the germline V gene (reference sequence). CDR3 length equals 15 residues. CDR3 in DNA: TGTGCCAGCAGTCCCGTCGCGGGGTTCACAGATACGCAGTATTTT. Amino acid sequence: CASSPVAGFTDTQYF.

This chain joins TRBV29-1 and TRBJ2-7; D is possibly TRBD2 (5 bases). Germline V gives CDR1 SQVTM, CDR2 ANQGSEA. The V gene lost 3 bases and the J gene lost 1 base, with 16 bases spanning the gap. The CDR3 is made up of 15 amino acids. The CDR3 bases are TGCAGCGTTGAGATTCCGGTCGAGGGTTCCTACGAGCAGTACTTC. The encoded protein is CSVEIPVEGSYEQYF.

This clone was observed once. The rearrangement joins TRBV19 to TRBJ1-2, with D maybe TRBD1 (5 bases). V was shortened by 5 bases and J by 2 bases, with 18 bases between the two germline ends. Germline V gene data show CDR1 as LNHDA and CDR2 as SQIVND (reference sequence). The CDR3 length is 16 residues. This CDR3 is CASSVGSGVRNYGYTF. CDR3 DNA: TGTGCCAGTAGTGTCGGTTCGGGGGTTCGAAACTATGGCTACACCTTC.

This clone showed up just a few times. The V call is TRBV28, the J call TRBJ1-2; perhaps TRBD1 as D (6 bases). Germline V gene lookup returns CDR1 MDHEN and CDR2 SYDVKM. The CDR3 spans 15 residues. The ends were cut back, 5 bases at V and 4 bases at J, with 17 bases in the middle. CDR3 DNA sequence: TGTGCCAGCAGTGTTTCAGTTAGGGGGACCTATGGCTACACCTTC. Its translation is CASSVSVRGTYGYTF.

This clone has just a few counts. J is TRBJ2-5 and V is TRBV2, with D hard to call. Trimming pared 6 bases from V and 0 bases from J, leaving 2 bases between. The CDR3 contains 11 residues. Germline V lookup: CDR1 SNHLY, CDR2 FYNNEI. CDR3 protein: CASRDQETQYF. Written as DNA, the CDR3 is TGTGCCAGCAGAGACCAAGAGACCCAGTACTTC.

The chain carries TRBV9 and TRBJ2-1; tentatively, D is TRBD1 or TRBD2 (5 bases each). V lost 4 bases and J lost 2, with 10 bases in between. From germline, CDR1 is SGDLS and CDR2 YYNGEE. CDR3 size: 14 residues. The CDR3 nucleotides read TGTGCCAGCAGCCCCGGGACGACCTACAATGAGCAGTTCTTC. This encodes CASSPGTTYNEQFF. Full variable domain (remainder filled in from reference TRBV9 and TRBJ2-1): DSGVTQTPKHLITATGQRVTLRCSPRSGDLSVYWYQQSLDQGLQFLIQYYNGEERAKGNILERFSAQQFPDLHSELNLSSLELGDSALYFCASSPGTTYNEQFFGPGTRLTVL.

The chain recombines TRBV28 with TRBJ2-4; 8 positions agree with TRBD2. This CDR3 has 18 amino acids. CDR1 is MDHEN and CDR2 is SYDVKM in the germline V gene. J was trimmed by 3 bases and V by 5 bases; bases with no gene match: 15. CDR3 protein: CASSPVGEREPSKNIQYF. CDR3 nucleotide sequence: TGTGCCAGCAGTCCCGTCGGAGAGCGGGAGCCGAGCAAAAACATTCAGTACTTC.

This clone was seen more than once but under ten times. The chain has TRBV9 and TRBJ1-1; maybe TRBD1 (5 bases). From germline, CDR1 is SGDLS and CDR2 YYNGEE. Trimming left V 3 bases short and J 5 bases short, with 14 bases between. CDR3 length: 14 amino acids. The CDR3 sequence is CASSDGGGETEAFF. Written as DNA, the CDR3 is TGTGCCAGCAGCGATGGCGGGGGGGAGACTGAAGCTTTCTTT.

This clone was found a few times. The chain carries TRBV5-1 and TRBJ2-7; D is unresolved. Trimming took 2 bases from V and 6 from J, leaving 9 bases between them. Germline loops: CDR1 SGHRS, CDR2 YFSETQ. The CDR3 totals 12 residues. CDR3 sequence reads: CASSLATSEQYF. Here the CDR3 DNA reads TGCGCCAGCAGCTTAGCGACGTCCGAGCAGTACTTC.

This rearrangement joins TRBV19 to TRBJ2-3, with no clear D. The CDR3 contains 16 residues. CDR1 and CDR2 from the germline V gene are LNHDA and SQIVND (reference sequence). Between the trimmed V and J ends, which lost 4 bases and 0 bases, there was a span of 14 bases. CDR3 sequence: CASSTPPGDSTDTQYF. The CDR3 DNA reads TGTGCCAGTAGTACCCCTCCCGGTGACAGCACAGATACGCAGTATTTT.

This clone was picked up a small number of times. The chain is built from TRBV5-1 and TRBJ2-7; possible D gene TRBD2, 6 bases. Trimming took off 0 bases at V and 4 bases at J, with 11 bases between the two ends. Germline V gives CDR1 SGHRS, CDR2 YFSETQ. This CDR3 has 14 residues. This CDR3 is CASSLVSGTYEQYF. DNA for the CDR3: TGCGCCAGCAGCTTGGTTTCAGGGACTTACGAGCAGTACTTC.

DNA of the CDR3: TGCAGCGTTGAAGGGACTAGCGGGAGGAACGAGCAGTACTTC. Protein product: CSVEGTSGRNEQYF. The chain employs TRBV29-1 and TRBJ2-7, with 14 bases aligning to TRBD2. Germline V gene sequence: CDR1 SQVTM, CDR2 ANQGSEA. J gave up 5 bases and V 1 base, and 1 base lay outside the gene matches. The CDR3 has 14 amino acids.

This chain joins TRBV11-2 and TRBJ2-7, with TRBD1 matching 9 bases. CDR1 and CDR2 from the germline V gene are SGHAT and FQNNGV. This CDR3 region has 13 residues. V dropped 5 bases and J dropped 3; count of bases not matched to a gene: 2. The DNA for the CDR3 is TGTGCCAGCAGCCCGGGACAGGGCTACGAGCAGTACTTC. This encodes CASSPGQGYEQYF.

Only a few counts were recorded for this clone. CDR3 region: CASSFRGWSYNEQFF. Here the CDR3 DNA reads TGTGCCAGCAGTTTCAGGGGGTGGTCCTACAATGAGCAGTTCTTC. The chain employs TRBV27 and TRBJ2-1, with 7 bases matching TRBD1. V gave up 3 bases and J gave up 1 base; unmatched junction bases: 3. This CDR3 contains 15 residues. Germline V gene lookup returns CDR1 MNHEY and CDR2 SMNVEV (reference sequence).

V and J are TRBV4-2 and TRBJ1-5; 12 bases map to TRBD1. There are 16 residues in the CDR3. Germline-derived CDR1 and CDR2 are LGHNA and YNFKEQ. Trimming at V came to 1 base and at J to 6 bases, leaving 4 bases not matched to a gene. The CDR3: CASSQGGQGAAQPQHF. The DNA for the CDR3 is TGTGCCAGCAGCCAAGGGGGACAGGGGGCTGCTCAGCCCCAGCATTTT.

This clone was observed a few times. The CDR3 sequence: CASSQDPRTGLGQPQHF. For the CDR3, the DNA is TGTGCCAGCAGCCAAGATCCCAGGACAGGGTTAGGTCAGCCCCAGCATTTT. This chain joins TRBV5-5 and TRBJ1-5; 8 bases map to TRBD1. Trimming took 4 bases from V and 6 from J; bases not matched to a gene: 15. The CDR3 spans 17 residues. The germline gives CDR1 SGHKS, CDR2 YYEKEE (reference sequence).